This TCR beta chain is from a study of cytomegalovirus exposure and HLA in healthy donors (dated by TCRdb to 2017 to 2019). At the level of the whole study: According to an earlier analysis of around 600 of the donors, about 179 million T cells yielded 90 million to 140 million unique TCR beta sequences and about 300 Gb of sequence data. Approximately 310 gigabases of sequencing data and tens of millions of unique TCR sequences were included in an early release covering 550 to 650 HLA-typed donors. Of the roughly 400 genotyped donors, approximately 83% fell in the genetic ancestry cluster associated with self-reported Caucasian donors. The study aimed to test whether cataloging public T cell receptors could reveal signatures of past pathogen exposure. The T cell repertoires of 666 subjects were profiled by immunosequencing and related to cytomegalovirus serostatus. Besides the first cohort of approximately 670 subjects, a separate validation cohort made up of 95 to 150 different subjects was used. To predict cytomegalovirus infection status, the study brought together high-throughput TCR immunosequencing, statistical association of individual TCRs with disease status, and machine learning. In a later analysis, previously published TCR beta repertoires from 666 donors were re-analyzed and high-resolution HLA genotyping was added so that TCR occurrence patterns could be studied. Rather than drawing on any new phenotypic data, the later analysis identified candidate immune exposures from TCR beta sequences and the way those sequences occurred across donors. To decide whether each TCR beta V gene segment behaved as functional or pseudogenic, an earlier analysis of fewer than 750 of the donors relied on high-throughput TCR beta sequencing. Donor age, sex, ethnicity and CMV serostatus were collected together with the repertoire data. In a later genetic analysis, genome-wide SNP genotypes for about 55% of the 666 donors were used, and that subset was treated as a discovery cohort. Every discovery cohort repertoire had been produced on one sequencing platform. Class I and class II HLA loci were covered by the typing at four-digit resolution. Typing coverage varied by locus: roughly 629-630 donors for A, B, C, DRB1 and DQB1; more than 500 for DQA1; 606 for DPA1; roughly 450 for DPB1. Because of strong linkage in the cohort, four or five DR-DQ haplotypes were treated as single units for association and clustering. Among a few hundred genotyped donors of the cohort, an average of roughly 240,000 unique TCR beta nucleotide sequences were sequenced per donor, about a sixth of them non-productive. General findings and caveats noted by the study authors: In a later analysis, several top co-occurrence clusters were reported to appear linked to parvovirus B19, influenza, CMV and Epstein-Barr virus. A further reported finding was that TCR beta sequences accurately predicted the HLA-A and HLA-B alleles for most subjects in the first cohort. HLA typing was unavailable for some donors at each locus, so association tests used only the typed subset. In a later analysis, most CMV-associated TCR beta chains were found to appear HLA-restricted, with HLA associations seemingly driven largely by CMV exposure. A later genetic analysis reported fewer N-insertions in productive TCRs among donors in an Asian-associated ancestry cluster than the roughly 690-donor mean. When HLA alleles, especially DR and DQ, strongly co-occurred, TCR associations were difficult to assign to individual alleles. A few of the identified cytomegalovirus-associated TCR beta chains were confirmed in vitro to be specific for cytomegalovirus antigens. At a false discovery rate of 0.05, a later analysis linked roughly 17,000 TCR beta sequences to specific HLA alleles. Correlated functional status among segregating V segments might be attributable to linkage disequilibrium, but an unknown experimental factor could not be ruled out. CMV serostatus was the only immune exposure information available for the cohort. Cytomegalovirus status was reported to be diagnosed by the classifier with high specificity and sensitivity in both the original and validation cohorts. Compared with equally common non-associated chains, HLA-associated TCR beta chains in a later analysis were more clonally expanded and had lower generation probabilities. Some IMGT-functional V segments, including TRBV6-2 and TRBV6-3, could not be told apart with the 87-base-pair reads, so those segments were excluded. The study gave a list of about 150 TCR beta chains associated with cytomegalovirus. An association between a missense DCLRE1C variant and V-gene and J-gene trimming of TCR beta chains was found in a later genetic analysis and replicated in an independent cohort. Sequencing depth was assumed to be roughly uniform across donors in the presence/absence analyses, though that assumption may not hold. In a later analysis, the rate of TCR association differed among HLA loci, with DRB1 alleles having the most associated TCRs and HLA-C alleles having the fewest. The cohort was sequenced for TCR beta chains only, and without alpha or paired-chain data the features that could be detected were limited. The authors suggested that the approach could potentially be extended to other disease states and immunological phenotypes. Because counts were too low, seventeen rarely observed V segments, including chromosome 9 orphons, were excluded from the earlier analysis of fewer than 650 of the donors. In an earlier analysis of some 500 of the donors, most TCR beta V segments appeared in productive rearrangements about 87% or about 30% of the time, broadly matching IMGT annotations. The sequencing pipeline was judged likely to have produced a cluster of highly shared sequence variants as a technical artifact. While some public TCRs were present in many individuals, most TCR sequences turned up only very rarely across donors.

The library was prepared using the immunoSEQ multiplex PCR assay. The multiplex PCR relied on a mix of 60 forward primers for TCR Vbeta segments and 13 reverse primers for TCR Jbeta segments. The CDR3 region of rearranged TCR beta genes was amplified from genomic DNA by a multiplex PCR assay. The Illumina HiSeq System was used to sequence the amplified TCR beta libraries as 87-base-pair reads. From the authors' description of their analysis: A later analysis tallied around 82 million unique TCR beta chains across the 666 repertoires, and about 10 million of those chains were shared by two or more donors. Raw reads were error-corrected and collapsed into unique sequences by a nearest-neighbor algorithm in which closely related sequences were merged to remove PCR and sequencing errors. Alignment of CDR3 sequences to IMGT reference sequences was used to assign V, D and J gene segments. Each retained sequence needed at least a six-nucleotide match to both a V gene segment and a J gene segment. Rearrangements were classified as productive when the CDR3 lacked stop codons and remained in frame with V and J, and all other rearrangements were classified as non-productive. CDR3 was defined according to IMGT convention as the region running from the second conserved V-encoded cysteine to the conserved J-encoded phenylalanine. The earlier analysis of about 610 of the donors excluded any sequence lacking an unambiguous match to a single V gene segment. An earlier analysis of several hundred of the donors called V segments functional above 56.7% productive rearrangements and segregating when the between-donor standard deviation exceeded 5%. To diagnose cytomegalovirus status from the catalog of TCR beta chain sequences, a statistical classification framework was built. In a later analysis, V and J genes were assigned by comparing TCR nucleotide sequences against IMGT/GENE-DB human TR gene sequences. Using the TCRdist pipeline, a later analysis assigned CDR3 sequences along with most-parsimonious VDJ recombination scenarios. In a later analysis, each TCR beta chain was defined by its CDR3 amino acid sequence together with its V-gene family, and reads without a unique V-gene family were excluded. In a later analysis, 450 to 600 highly shared, low-generation-probability nucleotide sequences were removed to address suspected cross-contamination and a sequencing artifact. For each public chain, a later analysis derived a clonal expansion index from normalized ranks of inferred template counts within each repertoire. Generation probabilities in a later analysis came from a VDJ recombination model fitted to out-of-frame rearrangements, and those results were checked against IGoR. A later analysis scored TCR-TCR, TCR-HLA and TCR-CMV co-occurrence with hypergeometric tests, applying a repertoire-size bias correction to TCR pairs. A later analysis estimated false discovery rates by permuting HLA or CMV assignments 20 times. In a later analysis, co-occurring TCRs were grouped using DBSCAN, with TCRdist sequence similarity added in when clustering inside HLA-allele-positive subsets. Repertoires with fewer than 30,000 or more than 120,000 public chains were left out of co-occurrence clustering, as were about five repertoires with anomalous nucleotide sharing. The table was pulled from immuneACCESS by TCRdb, which kept in-frame rearrangements only. Such tables lose some clones; where checked, under half of the loss comes from unresolved V genes, and the rest has no known cause. Clone size and the V and J calls come from that table; the DNA yielded D and trimming. This sample has more than 95,000 clones in its table, and around 61% of those were observed once. 2.5% to 4% of the sample lies in the top ten.

V loses 6 bases of germline sequence and J loses 5 bases, and the interval between the two ends is 16 bases. The germline V gene yields SGHDN for CDR1 and FVKESK for CDR2. The CDR3 has 14 amino acids, counting the end cysteine and phenylalanine. CDR3 DNA is the only sequence kept; it has 42 bases, read in frame from the first base. About this clone: It has no known antigen specificity. Per-nucleotide qualities are absent, and no much larger clonotype sits a single base away.

The cohort consisted of some 670 healthy bone marrow donors. At the time of sampling, every cohort member was nominally healthy, though immune exposures that went unrecorded were likely present. The donor tested CMV seronegative, placing the donor among the 300 to 450 seronegative members of the cohort. A peripheral blood sample was provided by each donor, and peripheral blood mononuclear cells were used for TCR beta sequencing. Genomic DNA extraction from the blood cell samples was performed with the Qiagen DNeasy Blood Extraction Kit. The sequence joins TRBV14 to TRBJ2-5; there is no confident call for the D gene. Sequenced material: PBMCs. This TCR came from a woman in her forties or fifties in good health and CMV-seronegative. The DNA is as follows: TGTGCCAGCAGTCAAAATGGCCGATGGGAGACCCAGTACTTC. It specifies CASSQNGRWETQYF.